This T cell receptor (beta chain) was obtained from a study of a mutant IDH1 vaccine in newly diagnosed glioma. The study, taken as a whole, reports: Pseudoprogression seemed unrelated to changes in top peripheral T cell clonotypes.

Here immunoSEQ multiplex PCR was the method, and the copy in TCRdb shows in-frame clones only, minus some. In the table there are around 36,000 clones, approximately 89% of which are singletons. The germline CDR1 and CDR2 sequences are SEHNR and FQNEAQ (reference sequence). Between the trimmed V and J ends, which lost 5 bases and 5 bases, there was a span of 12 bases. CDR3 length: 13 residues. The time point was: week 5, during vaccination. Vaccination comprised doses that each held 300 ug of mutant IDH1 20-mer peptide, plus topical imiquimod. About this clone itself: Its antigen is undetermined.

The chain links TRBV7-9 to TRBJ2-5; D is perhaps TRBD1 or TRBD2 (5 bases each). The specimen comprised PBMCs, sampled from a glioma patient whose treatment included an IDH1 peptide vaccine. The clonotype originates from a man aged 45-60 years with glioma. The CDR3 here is CASSPPRGETQYF. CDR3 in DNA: TGTGCCAGCAGCCCCCCGAGGGGTGAGACCCAGTACTTC.